This TCR beta chain was retrieved from a study of tumor and adjacent non-tumor tissue in lung cancer. Study-wide context: Stage I to III disease affected 10 men and roughly 5 women aged about 31 to 85. Study-wide findings and caveats: Top 100 clones took a larger repertoire share in normal lung.

This sample's RNA came from whole unsorted tissue. TCRbeta libraries were built with three rounds of nested PCR, modified from ARM-PCR. MiXCR was run by TCRdb on the multiplex PCR reads, yielding one entry per CDR3 protein. The table shows about 200,000 distinct CDR3 sequences, with roughly 70% occurring only once. Germline assignment: CDR1 SGHAT and CDR2 FQNNGV. CDR3 length: 15 amino acids. On this clonotype: Antigen: not known. Compared with germline, one end of the junction differs, possibly owing to a read error.

The TCR was taken from a man aged 55-75 years with non-small cell lung cancer. The chain uses TRBV11-2 and TRBJ1-4; D unclear. Sample: lung tumor tissue. DNA for the CDR3: TGTGTCAGCAGCTTAATTGGTTGGGCTGATGAAAAACTGCCTTTT. This gives the protein CVSSLIGWADEKLPF. Complete variable domain (other parts from reference TRBV11-2 and TRBJ1-4): EAGVAQSPRYKIIEKRQSVAFWCNPISGHATLYWYQQILGQGPKLLIQFQNNGVVDDSQLPKDRFSAERLKGVDSTLKIQPAKLEDSAVYLCVSSLIGWADEKLPFGSGTQLSVL.